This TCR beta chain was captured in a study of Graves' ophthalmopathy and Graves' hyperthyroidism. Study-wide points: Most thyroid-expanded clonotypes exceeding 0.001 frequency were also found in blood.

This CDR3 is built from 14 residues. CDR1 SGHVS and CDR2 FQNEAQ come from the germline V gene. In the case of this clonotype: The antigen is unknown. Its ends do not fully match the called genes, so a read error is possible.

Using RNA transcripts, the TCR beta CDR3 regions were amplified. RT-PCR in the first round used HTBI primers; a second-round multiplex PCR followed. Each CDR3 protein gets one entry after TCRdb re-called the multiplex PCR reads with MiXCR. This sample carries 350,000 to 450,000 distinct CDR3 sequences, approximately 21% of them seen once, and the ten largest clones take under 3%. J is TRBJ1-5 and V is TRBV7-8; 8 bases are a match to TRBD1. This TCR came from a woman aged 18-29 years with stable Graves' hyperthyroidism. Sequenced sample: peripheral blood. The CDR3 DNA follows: TGTACCAGCAGCTCCCGGACAGGGAATCAGCCCCAGCATTTT. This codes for CTSSSRTGNQPQHF.